This entry features one TCR beta chain sequence. What it binds is not known. The entry originates in a study of shared clonotypes between healthy human individuals. About the research overall: Each donor's CD8 memory used one plate, CD8 naive two, each CD4 subset three.

Sequencing was at deep level. The assay was immunoSEQ multiplex PCR, and TCRdb's table has in-frame clones only and misses some. In the table there are approximately 100,000 clones, 65% to 75% of which are singletons. Study-wide findings and caveats: Sampling included only blood; tissue repertoires likely differ. Non-shared clonotypes had lower generation probabilities than those shared by all four donors.

Germline V gene sequence: CDR1 MGHDK, CDR2 SYGVNS. This CDR3 is 14 amino acids long. The chain carries TRBV25-1 and TRBJ2-5; tentative D call: TRBD1 (5 bases). The J call may be faulty, since TRBJ2-7 better matches the DNA end. Sequenced sample: memory CD8+ T cells sorted from blood. Subset given: CD45RO+ cells pooled with CCR7-negative TemRA cells. The clonotype comes from a woman aged 30 to 39 in good health. CDR3: CASSVGGAIYEQYF. Written as DNA, the CDR3 is TGTGCCAGCAGTGTTGGTGGGGCTATCTACGAGCAGTACTTC.